The 21 T cell receptor beta chains presented below share a single source sample, sequenced in a study of OX40 agonist ivuxolimab in advanced cancers. Profiled with immunoSEQ multiplex PCR; TCRdb holds only in-frame clones, not every one. The sample carries 70,000 to 80,000 clones, around 90% recorded once. This specimen was CD4+ or CD8+ T cells sorted from blood, taken in a trial of the OX40 agonist ivuxolimab. The receptors were sampled from an adult with an advanced solid tumor such as melanoma, head and neck, liver or kidney cancer.

This clone was picked up a small number of times. The CDR3 DNA follows: TGTGCCAGCAGCTTAGGGGGTCGGACAGAGCCCAACTATGGCTACACCTTC. Amino acids: CASSLGGRTEPNYGYTF. J is TRBJ1-2 and V is TRBV11-1; TRBD1 is a possible D gene (6 bases). The CDR3 extends over 17 amino acids. The germline V gene encodes CDR1 SGHAT and CDR2 FQDESV (reference sequence). V was pared by 1 base and J by 2 bases, with 17 bases between.

The chain recombines TRBV7-6 with TRBJ2-3; TRBD1 agrees at 7 bases. The CDR3 length is 18 residues. Germline loops: CDR1 SGHVS, CDR2 FNYEAQ. V dropped 4 bases and J dropped 3; count of bases not matched to a gene: 16. The CDR3: CASSSLGLDRVETDTQYF. The CDR3 region has the DNA TGTGCCAGCAGCTCGTTAGGCCTTGACAGGGTAGAAACAGATACGCAGTATTTT. The whole variable domain, remainder taken from reference TRBV7-6 and TRBJ2-3, is GAGVSQSPRYKVTKRGQDVALRCDPISGHVSLYWYRQALGQGPEFLTYFNYEAQQDKSGLPNDRFSAERPEGSISTLTIQRTEQRDSAMYRCASSSLGLDRVETDTQYFGPGTRLTVL.

In DNA, the CDR3 is TGTGCCAGCAGTTGGACAGAAAATCAGCCCCAGCATTTT. As protein: CASSWTENQPQHF. The rearrangement links TRBV6-6 to TRBJ1-5, with D possibly matching TRBD1 (6 bases). This CDR3 has 13 residues. CDR1 MNHNY and CDR2 SVGAGI come from the germline V gene (reference sequence). Trimming removed 4 bases at V and 4 bases at J, with 8 bases between.

This clone was counted between two and nine times. This chain links TRBV6-1 with TRBJ1-3; the match to TRBD1 covers 7 bases. This CDR3 is 15 amino acids long. With 3 bases clipped from V and 3 bases from J, the junction kept 5 bases outside the gene matches. From germline, CDR1 is MNHNS and CDR2 SASEGT. The CDR3: CASSELGTDGNTIYF. The CDR3 region has the DNA TGTGCCAGCAGTGAGTTAGGGACAGATGGAAACACCATATATTTT.

V is TRBV2 and J is TRBJ1-2, with D perhaps matching TRBD1 (5 bases). Germline V gives CDR1 SNHLY, CDR2 FYNNEI. CDR3 length: 16 amino acids. V was clipped by 4 bases and J by 4 bases, with 19 bases between them. This chain's CDR3 is CASSGGYGPGGYGYTF. CDR3 sequence (DNA): TGTGCCAGCAGTGGAGGGTACGGGCCGGGGGGCTATGGCTACACCTTC.

This rearrangement joins TRBV9 to TRBJ1-2; 7 bases align to TRBD1. V was clipped by 3 bases and J by 3 bases; unmatched bases: 11. CDR3 length: 16 amino acids. The germline gives CDR1 SGDLS, CDR2 YYNGEE. The CDR3 DNA is TGTGCCAGCAGCGGTCCGACTACAGGGGCCTACTATGGCTACACCTTC. It encodes CASSGPTTGAYYGYTF.

V usage is TRBV2 and J usage is TRBJ2-7; D is undetermined. This CDR3 spans 13 amino acids. The V end lost 7 bases, the J end lost 1 base, and 11 bases lay between the germline ends. Per the germline V gene, CDR1 is SNHLY and CDR2 is FYNNEI. CDR3 DNA: TGTGCCAGCATGCCGATTGTTTCCTACGAGCAGTACTTC. This codes for CASMPIVSYEQYF.

The chain employs TRBV5-6 and TRBJ2-3, with TRBD2 identical over 9 bases. From germline, CDR1 is SGHDT and CDR2 YYEEEE. The CDR3 has 14 amino acids. V trimming: 3 bases; J trimming: 6 bases; junction bases outside the gene matches: 5. The CDR3 region is CASSSFSGRDTQYF. CDR3 bases: TGTGCCAGCAGCTCCTTCAGCGGGAGGGATACGCAGTATTTT.

The chain uses TRBV6-5 and TRBJ1-3, with no clear D. The CDR3 has 14 residues. Germline CDR1 is MNHEY and CDR2 is SVGAGI. V dropped 5 bases and J dropped 2 bases, with 10 bases sitting between them. The CDR3 is CASSAGQAGNTIYF. The CDR3 DNA follows: TGTGCCAGCAGTGCCGGGCAGGCTGGAAACACCATATATTTT.

This sequence joins TRBV5-6 and TRBJ2-1, with D maybe TRBD1 (5 bases). The V gene's germline CDR1 is SGHDT and CDR2 YYEEEE. The CDR3 is 12 amino acids. The ends were cut back, 2 bases at V and 9 bases at J, with 9 bases in the middle. CDR3 sequence reads: CASSFQGGEQFF. The CDR3 DNA sequence: TGTGCCAGCAGCTTTCAGGGTGGTGAGCAGTTCTTC.

J is TRBJ2-7 and V is TRBV5-4; no clear D. In germline, CDR1 is SGHNT, CDR2 YYREEE (reference sequence). V was pared by 0 bases and J by 3 bases, with 4 bases between. The CDR3 is 12 amino acids. CDR3 sequence reads: CASSLEDYEQYF. CDR3 in DNA: TGTGCCAGCAGCTTGGAGGACTACGAGCAGTACTTC.

The chain combines TRBV7-2 with TRBJ2-3; 10 bases are shared with TRBD1. Germline loops: CDR1 SGHTA, CDR2 FQGNSA. This CDR3 is built from 15 residues. The V and J ends lost 5 bases and 5 bases, in that order; junction bases with no gene match: 7. The CDR3 bases are TGTGCCAGCAGCGTACGACAGGGGGCTGGAGATACGCAGTATTTT. Its protein is CASSVRQGAGDTQYF.

The chain employs TRBV11-3 and TRBJ2-7; TRBD2 matches 11 bases. The germline V gene encodes CDR1 SGHNT and CDR2 YENEEA. Trimming removed 7 bases from V and 7 bases from J; junction bases left unmatched: 12. The CDR3 has 15 amino acids. CDR3 in DNA: TGTGCCAGCAACCAGAGGCTAGCGGGGGGCGAGGAGCAGTACTTC. It translates to CASNQRLAGGEEQYF.

J is TRBJ1-1 and V is TRBV28; 7 bases map to TRBD1. The CDR3 is 12 amino acids. The V gene's germline CDR1 is MDHEN and CDR2 SYDVKM. The J segment lost 3 bases and the V segment lost 6 bases, leaving 1 base of the junction unmatched. In nucleotides, the CDR3 is TGTGCCAGCAGGCAGGGGGACACTGAAGCTTTCTTT. It is translated as CASRQGDTEAFF.

The V and J genes are TRBV4-2 and TRBJ2-4, with 7 bases lining up with TRBD1. Germline CDR1 is LGHNA and CDR2 is YNFKEQ. CDR3 length: 18 residues. J gave up 7 bases and V 1 base, and 16 bases lay outside the gene matches. Here the CDR3 DNA reads TGTGCCAGCAGCCAAGCGGGACCACGACAGGGCACCAGGAACATTCAGTACTTC. This translates into CASSQAGPRQGTRNIQYF.

The chain links TRBV28 to TRBJ1-1; no reliable D call. Between the trimmed V and J ends, which lost 7 bases and 0 bases, there was a span of 12 bases. Germline-derived CDR1 and CDR2 are MDHEN and SYDVKM. The CDR3 loop spans 14 amino acids. CDR3 in DNA: TGTGCCAGCACCCCCCCGGCCCTGAACACTGAAGCTTTCTTT. Translated: CASTPPALNTEAFF. Filled out from reference TRBV28 and TRBJ1-1, the complete variable domain reads DVKVTQSSRYLVKRTGEKVFLECVQDMDHENMFWYRQDPGLGLRLIYFSYDVKMKEKGDIPEGYSVSREKKERFSLILESASTNQTSMYLCASTPPALNTEAFFGQGTRLTVV.

The sample holds one count of this clone. The V call is TRBV9, the J call TRBJ1-4; D is perhaps TRBD1 (6 bases). V lost 0 bases and J 0 bases, leaving 6 bases between the germline ends. This CDR3 is built from 15 residues. CDR1 and CDR2 from the germline V gene are SGDLS and YYNGEE. CDR3 DNA sequence: TGTGCCAGCAGCGTAGGGACAGCAACTAATGAAAAACTGTTTTTT. It specifies CASSVGTATNEKLFF.

The J gene is TRBJ1-3, the V gene TRBV7-2; no firm D call. Trimming took off 1 base at V and 0 bases at J, with 10 bases between the two ends. The CDR3 contains 16 residues. The germline V gene has CDR1 SGHTA and CDR2 FQGNSA. CDR3 region: CASSLDRASSGNTIYF. CDR3 nucleotides: TGTGCCAGCAGCTTAGATCGAGCGAGCTCTGGAAACACCATATATTTT.

The V call is TRBV9, the J call TRBJ2-5, with TRBD2 matching 8 bases. V lost 0 bases and J lost 1; bases outside the gene matches: 8. The CDR3 spans 17 residues. In germline, CDR1 is SGDLS, CDR2 YYNGEE. The DNA of the CDR3 is TGTGCCAGCAGCGTAGGGTTCGCGGGGGGACCCCAAGAGACCCAGTACTTC. Its protein product is CASSVGFAGGPQETQYF.

This clone was counted a few times. The CDR3 DNA reads TGTGCCAGCGGGCCACCAGAGACACCCCTCCACTTT. It is translated as CASGPPETPLHF. The V call is TRBV7-9, the J call TRBJ1-6; D uncertain. The CDR3 totals 12 residues. Deletions cut 8 bases from V and 11 bases from J, with 13 bases between. The V gene's germline CDR1 is SEHNR and CDR2 FQNEAQ (reference sequence).

This chain joins TRBV7-9 and TRBJ2-7; 9 bases line up with TRBD1. Germline V CDR1 and CDR2: SEHNR, FQNEAQ (reference sequence). The V gene end was trimmed by 5 bases and the J gene end by 3 bases; junction bases not matched to a gene: 11. The CDR3 runs 16 residues. CDR3 DNA: TGTGCCAGCAGCAAACGACGACAGGGGGGGATCTACGAGCAGTACTTC. This gives the protein CASSKRRQGGIYEQYF.